A single sample gave rise to the 24 T cell receptor beta chains below, sequenced in a study of molecular identifiers for immune sequencing clone quantification (dated by TCRdb to 2017 to 2018). Libraries were made using PCR. TCRdb lists the instrument as NextSeq 500. TCRdb trimmed the raw reads at Q25, called clones with MiXCR and kept productive beta chains. Rows with a matching CDR3 protein are joined into one entry that keeps the most common DNA and genes. The sample table shows under 600,000 distinct CDR3 sequences, and around 23% are seen once. The ten biggest clones cover around 0.8% of the sample. Sequencing input: naive CD8+ T cells from blood, with Jurkat cell RNA spiked in. The meaning of the sample's cell subset or site label: FACS-sorted CD8+CD4-CCR7+CD45RA+ naive T cells. The receptors shown here come from a human donor in good health. Some libraries in this study had Jurkat cell RNA spiked in.

In regard to this clonotype: A much larger clone sits a single nucleotide away, making a read error possible. This sequence joins TRBV12-3 or TRBV12-4 and TRBJ2-3; D is possibly TRBD1 (5 bases). The CDR3 is made up of 15 amino acids. The V and J ends lost 4 bases and 3 bases respectively, with 14 bases between them. In DNA, the CDR3 is TGTGCCAGCAGTTCAGGGAATAATATAACAGATACGCAGTATTTT. Translation gives CASSSGNNITDTQYF.

This clonotype has ten or more counts. The CDR3 sequence: CASRIGTGDAYEQYF. The CDR3 DNA reads as TGTGCCAGCAGAATCGGGACAGGGGACGCCTACGAGCAGTACTTC. The chain links TRBV6-5 to TRBJ2-7; 10 positions agree with TRBD1. The V gene's germline CDR1 is MNHEY and CDR2 SVGAGI. This CDR3 is 15 amino acids long. Trimming removed 6 bases from V and 2 bases from J; junction bases left unmatched: 7.

Points on this clonotype: This may arise from a read error, as a much more abundant clone is one base away. The CDR3 does not close with the conserved phenylalanine or tryptophan, likely indicating a read error. The chain is built from TRBV27 and TRBJ1-1, with 7 bases lining up with TRBD1. CDR3 length equals 13 residues. V was pared by 6 bases and J by 5 bases, with 6 bases of the junction left unmatched. The germline V gene encodes CDR1 MNHEY and CDR2 SMNVEV (reference sequence). The CDR3 DNA reads TGTGCCAGCAGACGACAGGGAGATACTGAAGCTTTCCTT. It specifies CASRRQGDTEAFL.

This clonotype was observed many times. The V and J genes are TRBV29-1 and TRBJ1-3; 9 nucleotides match TRBD1. The CDR3 loop spans 16 amino acids. Losses at the gene ends were 6 bases for V and 0 bases for J; bases not matched to a gene: 9. Germline CDR1 is SQVTM and CDR2 is ANQGSEA. CDR3 sequence: CSVVPGQGSSGNTIYF. In nucleotides, the CDR3 is TGCAGCGTCGTCCCGGGACAGGGATCCTCTGGAAACACCATATATTTT.

About this clonotype: This may come from a read error, since a much larger clone is one base off. The V call is TRBV9, the J call TRBJ2-5; 8 bases match TRBD1. V was pared by 4 bases and J by 2 bases, with 7 bases of the junction left unmatched. The V gene's germline CDR1 is SGDLS and CDR2 YYNGEE. The CDR3 covers 15 residues. CDR3: CASSITGQVQETQYF. Written as DNA, the CDR3 is TGTGCCAGCAGCATAACGGGACAGGTGCAAGAGACCCAGTACTTC.

This clonotype was seen a few times. The rearrangement joins TRBV19 to TRBJ2-7; 7 bases align to TRBD1. Germline CDR1 and CDR2: LNHDA and SQIVND (reference sequence). This CDR3 contains 13 residues. With V trimmed by 3 bases and J by 7 bases, 6 bases remained unmatched. The CDR3 reads CASSIWDSQEQYF. The CDR3, as DNA: TGTGCCAGTAGTATTTGGGACAGTCAAGAGCAGTACTTC.

Comment on this clonotype: A much bigger clone sits one base away, suggesting this may be a read error. The chain joins TRBV28 to TRBJ1-5; 9 bases agree with TRBD1. Germline-derived CDR1 and CDR2 are MDHEN and SYDVKM. The CDR3 consists of 16 residues. The CDR3 DNA reads TGTGTCAGCAGTCTCCCCCGGACAGGGGTAAATCAGCCCCAGCATTTT. Amino acids: CVSSLPRTGVNQPQHF.

Remarks on this clonotype: A read error is likely, as this CDR3 ends without the conserved phenylalanine or tryptophan. The J gene is TRBJ2-7, the V gene TRBV29-1; 7 bases are shared with TRBD1. Unmatched junction bases numbered 10, after V lost 6 bases and J lost 5 bases. This CDR3 has 13 amino acids. CDR1 and CDR2 (germline): SQVTM, ANQGSEA. In nucleotides, the CDR3 is TGCAGCGTCAGGGACAGTTTGGGGAACGAGCAGTACTCC. Protein: CSVRDSLGNEQYS.

This clonotype has a count of ten or more. V is TRBV12-3 or TRBV12-4 and J is TRBJ2-7; 7 nucleotides align to TRBD1. J lost 4 bases, V lost 5 bases, and 5 bases had no gene match. The CDR3 totals 13 residues. CDR3 coding DNA: TGTGCCAGCAGTAATGGACAGGATTACGAGCAGTACTTC. Amino acids: CASSNGQDYEQYF.

The chain uses TRBV4-2 and TRBJ1-1; D gene unclear. Trimming cost V 3 bases and J 4 bases, with 21 bases left between them. CDR1 and CDR2 from the germline V gene are LGHNA and YNFKEQ. The CDR3 has 17 residues. The CDR3 protein is CASSQDSGSPRGTEAFF. In DNA form, the CDR3 reads TGTGCCAGCAGCCAGGATTCCGGGTCCCCGCGGGGCACTGAAGCTTTCTTT.

This clonotype has at least ten counts. The CDR3 protein is CASTRDGQETQYF. For the CDR3, the DNA is TGTGCCAGCACCCGGGACGGCCAAGAGACCCAGTACTTC. V and J are TRBV7-9 and TRBJ2-5, with D possibly called TRBD1 or TRBD2 (5 bases each). CDR3 size: 13 residues. CDR1 and CDR2 from the germline V gene are SEHNR and FQNEAQ (reference sequence). V was shortened by 7 bases and J by 1 base, with 10 bases between the two germline ends. Looking up the rest from reference TRBV7-9 and TRBJ2-5 gives the full variable domain: DTGVSQNPRHKITKRGQNVTFRCDPISEHNRLYWYRQTLGQGPEFLTYFQNEAQLEKSRLLSDRFSAERPKGSFSTLEIQRTEQGDSAMYLCASTRDGQETQYFGPGTRLLVL.

This clonotype was counted a few times. This chain links TRBV4-1 with TRBJ2-5; the D gene is possibly TRBD1 (6 bases). Germline V gene data show CDR1 as MGHRA and CDR2 as YSYEKL. V was cut by 4 bases and J by 5 bases, with 14 bases left in between. The CDR3 length is 14 residues. CDR3 loop: CASSPWVGGETQYF. CDR3 DNA: TGCGCCAGCAGCCCATGGGTAGGGGGTGAGACCCAGTACTTC.

This clonotype was seen a few times. The chain combines TRBV7-2 with TRBJ2-1; 9 nucleotides line up with TRBD2. Losses at the gene ends were 1 base for V and 6 bases for J; bases not matched to a gene: 4. Germline-derived CDR1 and CDR2 are SGHTA and FQGNSA. The CDR3 runs 15 residues. The CDR3 loop reads CASSLVSGSLNEQFF. CDR3 sequence (DNA): TGTGCCAGCAGCTTAGTTAGCGGGAGTCTCAATGAGCAGTTCTTC. The full variable domain, in which reference TRBV7-2 and TRBJ2-1 provide the parts outside the CDR3, is GAGVSQSPSNKVTEKGKDVELRCDPISGHTALYWYRQSLGQGLEFLIYFQGNSAPDKSGLPSDRFSAERTGGSVSTLTIQRTQQEDSAVYLCASSLVSGSLNEQFFGPGTRLTVL.

This clonotype was seen ten or more times. This chain uses TRBV9 with TRBJ2-3; 7 bases align to TRBD2. Germline V gene lookup returns CDR1 SGDLS and CDR2 YYNGEE. This CDR3 comprises 19 residues. V lost 1 base and J lost 4; bases outside the gene matches: 18. CDR3 sequence (DNA): TGTGCCAGCAGCGTACAGGTTGAGGGTCCCGGGACTAACCCAGATACGCAGTATTTT. Protein: CASSVQVEGPGTNPDTQYF.

This clonotype was detected only a few times. This chain joins TRBV9 and TRBJ2-7; D might be TRBD2 (5 bases). V was clipped by 0 bases and J by 0 bases, with 7 bases between them. This CDR3 region has 14 residues. Germline assignment: CDR1 SGDLS and CDR2 YYNGEE. CDR3 protein: CASSVATSSYEQYF. CDR3 bases: TGTGCCAGCAGCGTAGCTACTAGCTCCTACGAGCAGTACTTC.

In the case of this clonotype: A junction end diverges from the germline sequence, so it may reflect a read error. This chain links TRBV6-5 with TRBJ2-7; 8 bases are a match to TRBD1. The CDR3 has 15 amino acids. Germline V lookup: CDR1 MNHEY, CDR2 SVGAGI. CDR3 residues: CTSSYGGTGTYEQYF. The CDR3 region has the DNA TGTACCAGCAGTTACGGAGGGACAGGAACCTACGAGCAGTACTTC.

This sequence joins TRBV3-1 and TRBJ2-5; D tentatively fits TRBD1 or TRBD2 (6 bases each). Trimming took 2 bases from V and 5 from J, leaving 21 bases between them. The CDR3 runs to 17 residues. Looked up from germline, CDR1 is LGHDT and CDR2 is YNNKEL (reference sequence). CDR3 amino acids: CASSQSLKGGNVETQYF. CDR3 bases: TGTGCCAGCAGCCAATCACTGAAGGGGGGAAATGTGGAGACCCAGTACTTC.

This rearrangement joins TRBV6-5 to TRBJ2-1; D remains ambiguous. Between the trimmed V and J ends, which lost 2 bases and 8 bases, there was a span of 13 bases. CDR1 MNHEY and CDR2 SVGAGI come from the germline V gene. The CDR3 has 14 residues. The CDR3, as DNA: TGTGCCAGCAGTTACGGTCTAGTAGAGTATGAGCAGTTCTTC. It yields the protein CASSYGLVEYEQFF.

Comments on this clonotype: Just one base apart from a much larger clone, this may be a read error. V gene TRBV14 combines with J gene TRBJ2-1; D unclear. The germline CDR1 and CDR2 sequences are SGHDN and FVKESK. This CDR3 is 15 amino acids long. The CDR3: CVSSPSTSSYNEQFF. CDR3 nucleotides: TGTGTCAGCAGCCCGAGCACGAGCTCCTACAATGAGCAGTTCTTC.

This clonotype was seen a few times. The V call is TRBV6-6, the J call TRBJ1-5; D call uncertain. Trimming removed 5 bases from V and 0 bases from J, with 14 bases in between. The CDR3 is made up of 16 amino acids. CDR1 and CDR2 from the germline V gene are MNHNY and SVGAGI (reference sequence). As DNA, the CDR3 is TGTGCCAGCAGTCCCCTGGACTCATATAGCAATCAGCCCCAGCATTTT. Protein product: CASSPLDSYSNQPQHF.

This clonotype was counted ten times or more. The chain joins TRBV25-1 to TRBJ2-3; 12 bases are a match to TRBD2. The germline CDR1 and CDR2 sequences are MGHDK and SYGVNS. J was trimmed by 4 bases and V by 4 bases; bases with no gene match: 12. This CDR3 spans 18 amino acids. The CDR3 region has the DNA TGTGCCAGCAGTGCCCCCCTCTCTAGCGGGAGGGCCGCAGATACGCAGTATTTT. Residues: CASSAPLSSGRAADTQYF.

With regard to this clonotype: This sequence may be a read error, since a much larger clone differs from it by one base. This rearrangement joins TRBV12-3 or TRBV12-4 to TRBJ1-1, with D perhaps matching TRBD1 (5 bases). The CDR3 consists of 15 residues. V was cut by 5 bases and J by 5 bases, with 18 bases left in between. CDR3 protein: CASSPTRGVTTEAFF. CDR3 bases: TGTGCCAGCAGTCCAACACGGGGGGTAACAACTGAAGCTTTCTTT.

This clonotype was seen a handful of times. The chain joins TRBV5-4 to TRBJ1-1; D might be TRBD1 (6 bases). The CDR3 is 15 amino acids. CDR1 is SGHNT, CDR2 YYREEE, per germline (reference sequence). V was shortened by 0 bases and J by 6 bases, with 15 bases between the two germline ends. The CDR3 bases are TGTGCCAGCAGCTTGGCCCCTAGGGAGGGGGCTGAAGCTTTCTTT. Residues: CASSLAPREGAEAFF.

This clonotype was observed at least ten times. J is TRBJ2-3 and V is TRBV6-4, with D possibly matching TRBD2 (6 bases). Germline V CDR1 and CDR2: MRHNA, SNTAGT. With 4 bases removed from V and 2 bases from J, the gap between germline ends came to 13 bases. The CDR3 extends over 15 amino acids. CDR3 in DNA: TGTGCCAGCAGTGTTGACGGGGGTCCCACAGATACGCAGTATTTT. This gives the protein CASSVDGGPTDTQYF.